This T cell receptor beta chain stems from a study of read filtering for tumor transcriptome and immune sequencing. Study-level results: The sorted CD138-negative fraction was a mixed bone marrow immune population, not purified T cells.

Germline CDR1 MNHEY, CDR2 SVGEGT. V lost 4 bases, J lost 4 bases, and 15 bases lay in between. This CDR3 is 15 amino acids long. As concerns this clonotype: What it binds is unknown.

Molecular barcoded adaptors covering alpha/delta and beta/gamma chains were used on 400 to 450 ng RNA. TCRdb independently ran MiXCR on the reads; one entry per CDR3 protein. The sample gives roughly 130,000 distinct CDR3 sequences, 13% of which show up once; approximately 10% is in the top ten. The TCR sequence derives from a donor at least 40 years old with multiple myeloma. The chain has TRBV6-2 or TRBV6-3 and TRBJ2-3; D gene uncertain. The sequenced sample consisted of a population of CD138-negative cells sorted from bone marrow. In DNA, the CDR3 is TGTGCCAGCAGTTCACCCTGTACAAGAGCAGATACGCAGTATTTT. Its protein product is CASSSPCTRADTQYF.